This paragraph covers one TCR beta chain sequence. It was healthy donors who served as the controls, matched for age and sex. TEMRA cells were FACS-enriched and CD8+ and CD4+ T cells negatively isolated. Germline V gene sequence: CDR1 WSHSY, CDR2 SAAADI. Between the trimmed V and J ends, which lost 7 bases and 1 base, there was a span of 13 bases. The CDR3 runs to 14 residues. An amount of RNA that ranged from 0.5 to 1 ug was reverse transcribed with random hexamers. From the immunoSEQ multiplex PCR reads, TCRdb called clonotypes with MiXCR, one entry per CDR3 protein. The data show about 84,000 distinct CDR3 sequences, around 93% seen once. This specimen comes from a study of CD8 T cells in Susac syndrome.

The origin of this receptor is a human donor in good health. Sequenced sample: CD8+ T cells from PBMCs. This chain uses TRBV10-2 with TRBJ2-5; possibly TRBD1 for D (6 bases). Written as DNA, the CDR3 is TGCGCCAGCATACAGGGCGACCCCCAAGAGACCCAGTACTTC. Translation gives CASIQGDPQETQYF.